A single T cell receptor beta chain is shown here with its context. This clonotype has a count of ten or more. Its antigen remains unidentified. No quality values exist for individual bases; no much larger clone is one base distant. Receptor libraries were prepared by multiplex PCR. Sequencing was performed on an Illumina HiSeq 4000. TCR beta libraries were built with iRepertoire HTBI primers and Arm-PCR amplification of CDR3 regions. Before sequencing, the PCR products went through gel purification. Regarding the original processing steps: Gene usage analysis of CDR3 amino acid clonotypes used the 55 to 65 TRBV and some 13 TRBJ segments found across samples. COPE and FqMerger were used to merge the filtered high-quality paired reads into contigs. BLAST was used to align contigs to the IMGT TRBV, TRBD and TRBJ reference genes, and CDR3 was defined following IMGT. Any clonotype with a frequency above 0.1% was classified as a highly expanded clone. Repertoire diversity was measured by Shannon entropy, and V-J evenness by the Gini coefficient. A clonotype found in more than one individual was treated as public. TCRdb reworked the public reads: Q25 trimming with fastp, MiXCR clone assembly, productive beta chains retained. For every CDR3 protein sequence, its rows merge into one entry that carries the most common genes and DNA. These V and J calls are TCRdb output, not the study's own analysis. Here the sample has under 450,000 distinct CDR3 sequences; about 23% occur a single time. Approximately 27% of the sample goes to the ten largest clones.

This sample's time point label indicates: persistent/refractory GD, antithyroid drugs over 5 years with positive TRAb. For both TCR sequencing and RNA sequencing, RNA was extracted from PBMCs in TRIzol. The diagnosis of Graves' disease was made according to American Thyroid Association guidelines. Patients for the study were recruited at an endocrinology department in Xi'an, China. Each patient gave 7.5 to 10 milliliters of peripheral blood, collected in an EDTA anticoagulant tube. Ficoll Paque Plus density gradient separation was used to isolate PBMCs, and no further T cell sorting was done. RNA quality was checked with an Agilent 2100 Bioanalyzer and agarose gel, and concentration with a NanoDrop 2000. For this chain, trimming is 3 bases at the V end and 3 bases at the J end, and the number of junction bases without a gene match is 5. CDR1 and CDR2, looked up from the germline V gene, are MGHDK and SYGVNS. Including the terminal cysteine and phenylalanine, the CDR3 comprises 16 residues. CDR3 DNA is the only sequence kept; it has 48 bases, read in frame from the first base.

The sample belongs to a study of regulatory T cells in long-lasting Graves disease (dated by TCRdb to 2020 to 2022). For the wider study: Persistent Graves' disease was defined as persistently positive TSH receptor autoantibodies together with antithyroid drug treatment for over 5 years. The study was registered as a clinical trial and conducted in China. On average, persistent Graves' disease patients in the clinical cohort had been on antithyroid drugs for approximately ten years. Patients with persistent Graves' disease were compared with patients with newly diagnosed Graves' disease using TCR sequencing and RNA sequencing of peripheral blood. A total of about 35 samples underwent TCR sequencing, from 13 patients with persistent Graves' disease and about 20 patients with newly diagnosed Graves' disease. The research as a whole found: The authors noted that the small sample size was a limitation that may lower accuracy. Peripheral blood alone was examined, since thyroid tissue, which constituted the primary lesion, could not be accessed. Persistent patients shared more public clonotypes among themselves (over 2,500) than newly diagnosed patients did (about 970). TRBV28, TRBJ1-2 and TRBJ2-5 were preferentially used in persistent disease, while TRBV20-1 and TRBJ2-1 were favored in newly diagnosed disease. Compared with newly diagnosed patients, persistent Graves' disease patients had lower TCR Shannon entropy and fewer highly expanded clones, which suggests clonal expansion. Sequencing and analysis were limited to the TCR beta chain.

The specimen comprised peripheral blood mononuclear cells (PBMCs), sampled when the disease was refractory, from a patient treated with antithyroid drugs. The clonotype comes from a woman between 40 and 55 years old with Graves disease. Donor details come from another sample of the same person, matched by shared clones. The chain is assembled from TRBV25-1 and TRBJ2-7, and 13 junction bases match TRBD2. The DNA reads as follows: TGTGCCAGCAGTGATAGGACTAGCGGGAGAATCTACGAGCAGTACTTC. Protein translation: CASSDRTSGRIYEQYF.